This TCR beta chain was recorded in a study of siplizumab effects on memory and regulatory T cells (dated by TCRdb to between 2019 and 2020). Background for the entire study: The study looked at the effect of siplizumab, an anti-CD2 antibody, on alloreactive T-cell subsets in allogeneic mixed lymphocyte reactions made from human PBMCs. Broad study findings and their caveats: The cumulative frequency of alloreactive sequences traceable to unstimulated CD4+ memory T cells was significantly reduced by siplizumab. Unstimulated naive T cells appeared more diverse than memory T cells, and naive cells seemed to contribute substantially to the alloresponse. Of the alloreactive CD4+ clones that could be mapped, the Treg-derived share averaged about 67% with siplizumab compared with approximately 30% in control reactions. Roughly 80-95% of proliferating CD4+ or CD8+ clones could not be assigned a naive or memory phenotype. Whether proliferating Tregs from siplizumab cultures were suppressive was not functionally confirmed. Because sequences below about 10^-5 frequency were poorly captured, only a minor fraction of alloreactive clones could be mapped to unstimulated subsets.

The library was produced with the immunoSEQ multiplex PCR assay. Some 100,000 TCR templates per sample were assayed by the deep sequencing platform. Genomic DNA extracted from sorted T cells was used for TCRbeta CDR3 sequencing. In the paper's pipeline: The R programming language was used for the clonal analysis of the TCRbeta CDR3 data. Comparing unstimulated samples against CFSE-low samples taken after the reaction was how alloreactive CD4+ and CD8+ clones were defined. By matching sequences to the repertoires of sorted unstimulated Treg and non-Treg cells, each alloreactive CD4+ clone was assigned a regulatory or non-regulatory origin. TCRdb's version of the immuneACCESS table is confined to in-frame rearrangements and falls short of the full clone set. An unresolved V gene accounts for under half of the shortfall where checked; the remainder is of unknown origin. Clonal size and the V and J genes are those of that table, whereas D and trimming came from the DNA. Recorded for this sample are about 120,000 clones; roughly 94% of them occurred a single time. Roughly 1.7% of the sample lies in the top ten.

The CDR3 goes from the cysteine to the phenylalanine over 16 residues. The entry retains the CDR3 DNA only, 48 bases that are in frame from base 1. V and J are trimmed by 5 bases and 7 bases, and the gene matches miss 15 bases of the junction. CDR1 SGHRS and CDR2 YFSETQ are derived from the germline V gene. This clone appeared a single time. Its recognized antigen is unknown. No base qualities exist here, and no much larger clone lies one base off it. TCRbeta CDR3 sequencing was performed on sorted unstimulated T cells and on proliferating T cells recovered from mixed lymphocyte reactions. Fresh whole blood from fewer than twelve HLA-typed healthy donors was used to isolate PBMCs. To map where alloreactive clones came from, unstimulated CD4+ non-regulatory T cells were FACS-sorted.

Sequencing was performed on non-Treg CD4+ T cells sorted from blood. In light of the paper, this sample's cell subset or site label describes: FACS-sorted unstimulated CD4+ non-regulatory T cells. The chain uses TRBV5-1 and TRBJ1-2; TRBD1 agrees with 9 junctional bases. The sequence was obtained from a human donor in good health. The CDR3 reads CASRLNRGRLFPGYTF. Read as DNA, the sequence is TGCGCCAGCAGACTGAACAGGGGGCGGCTCTTCCCTGGCTACACCTTC.